Below, 2 T cell receptor beta chains from the same sample are listed, as sequenced in a study of radiotherapy plus CTLA-4 blockade in lung cancer. Only in-frame clones appear in the TCRdb table, and some are missing; sequencing was by immunoSEQ multiplex PCR. The data show around 70,000 clones, about nine tenths seen once. This sample comprised peripheral blood, obtained from a patient treated with radiotherapy plus ipilimumab. These receptors were taken from a human donor with non-small cell lung cancer that progressed on radiotherapy plus ipilimumab.

The chain uses TRBV7-9 and TRBJ1-4, with 11 bases fitting TRBD1. The CDR3 runs 15 residues. Looked up from germline, CDR1 is SEHNR and CDR2 is FQNEAQ (reference sequence). The V and J ends lost 1 base and 8 bases, in that order; junction bases with no gene match: 3. As DNA, the CDR3 is TGTGCCAGCAGCTTAGGGACAGGGGGCGGCGAAAAACTGTTTTTT. Translation: CASSLGTGGGEKLFF.

The rearrangement uses TRBV28 and TRBJ1-1; D call uncertain. Per germline, CDR1 MDHEN and CDR2 SYDVKM. The CDR3 consists of 13 residues. Trimming took off 6 bases at V and 1 base at J, with 9 bases between the two ends. CDR3 nucleotide sequence: TGTGCCAGCAGCCCAAGTTGGAACACTGAAGCTTTCTTT. As protein: CASSPSWNTEAFF.